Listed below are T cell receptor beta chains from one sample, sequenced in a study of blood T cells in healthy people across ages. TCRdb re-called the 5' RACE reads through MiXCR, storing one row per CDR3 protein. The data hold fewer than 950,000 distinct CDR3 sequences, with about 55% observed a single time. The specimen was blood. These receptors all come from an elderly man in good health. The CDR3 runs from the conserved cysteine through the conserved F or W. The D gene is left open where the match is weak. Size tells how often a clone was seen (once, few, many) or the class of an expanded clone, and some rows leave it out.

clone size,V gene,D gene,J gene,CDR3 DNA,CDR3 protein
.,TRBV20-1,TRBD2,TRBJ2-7,TGCAGTGCTAGACTTACTAGCGGGAGGGACTACGAGCAGTACTTC,CSARLTSGRDYEQYF
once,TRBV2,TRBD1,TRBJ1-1,TGTGCCAGCAGTGACCGGACAGGAACTGAAGCTTTCTTT,CASSDRTGTEAFF
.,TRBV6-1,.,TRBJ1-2,TGTGCCACCAGTGGTGACAGTCCTAACTATAGCTACACCTTC,CATSGDSPNYSYTF
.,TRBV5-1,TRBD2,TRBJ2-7,TGCGCCAGCAGCGCAGAGACTAGCGCGTACGAGCAGTACTTC,CASSAETSAYEQYF
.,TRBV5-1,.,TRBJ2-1,TGCGCCAGCAGCAGTACTAGCTTCTACAATGAGCAGTTCTTC,CASSSTSFYNEQFF
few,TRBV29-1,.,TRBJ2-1,TGCAGCGTGCCAATCGGGACGGTGATATACAATGAGCAGTTCTTC,CSVPIGTVIYNEQFF
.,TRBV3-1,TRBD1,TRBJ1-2,TGTGCCAGCAGCCAGGGACAGAGGAACTATGGCTACACCTTC,CASSQGQRNYGYTF
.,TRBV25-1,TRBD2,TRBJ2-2,TGTGCCAGCGGAGGGAGGGCCGGGGAGCTGTTTTTT,CASGGRAGELFF
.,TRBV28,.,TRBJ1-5,TGTGCCAGCAGCCAAACCCCCGATCAGCCCCAGCATTTT,CASSQTPDQPQHF
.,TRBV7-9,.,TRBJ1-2,TGTGCCAGCAGCTTACCGGAGAACTATGGCTACACCTTC,CASSLPENYGYTF
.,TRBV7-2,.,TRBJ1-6,TGTGCCAGCAGCTTAGTCGGGGGGCGTTCACCCCTCCACTTT,CASSLVGGRSPLHF
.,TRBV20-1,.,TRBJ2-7,TGCAGTGCTACGCTCGCTGGCGGTGCACCCTACGAGCAGTACTTC,CSATLAGGAPYEQYF
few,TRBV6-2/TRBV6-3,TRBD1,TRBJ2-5,TGTGCCAGCAGCTACAGGGGGCTCTTCCAAGAGACCCAGTACTTC,CASSYRGLFQETQYF
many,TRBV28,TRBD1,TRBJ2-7,TGTGCCAGCAGTTTATCCCTTGGACAGGGGGATTACGAGCAGTACTTC,CASSLSLGQGDYEQYF
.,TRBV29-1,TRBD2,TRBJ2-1,TGCAGCGCCTTAACGGGAGGTGGCAATGAGCAGTTCTTC,CSALTGGGNEQFF
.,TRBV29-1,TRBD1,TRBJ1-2,TGCAGCGTTGAAGTCCCACAGGGGGCCAACTATGGCTACACCTTC,CSVEVPQGANYGYTF
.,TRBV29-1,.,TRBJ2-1,TGCAGCGTTGGGGGGCAATCCGTACGCAATGAGCAGTTCTTC,CSVGGQSVRNEQFF
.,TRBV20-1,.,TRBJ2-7,TGCAGTGCTAGAGATCACGTAGGCGCTAACCCCTACGAGCAGTACTTC,CSARDHVGANPYEQYF
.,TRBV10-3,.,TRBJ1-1,TGTGCCATCAGTGAGAACAGGGAGGGAGTCGGCACTGAAGCTTTCTTT,CAISENREGVGTEAFF
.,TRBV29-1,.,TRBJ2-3,TGCAGCACCAAGGCCCTCGGGACAGATACGCAGTATTTT,CSTKALGTDTQYF
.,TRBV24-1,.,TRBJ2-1,TGTGCCACCAGTGACCGCGGACCGCTATCCTACAATGAGCAGTTCTTC,CATSDRGPLSYNEQFF
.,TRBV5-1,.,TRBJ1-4,TGCGCCAGCAGCTTGTCGGGGACAACTAATGAAAAACTGTTTTTT,CASSLSGTTNEKLFF
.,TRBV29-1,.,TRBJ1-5,TGCAGCGTTTGGGCAGGAGGCAATCAGCCCCAGCATTTT,CSVWAGGNQPQHF
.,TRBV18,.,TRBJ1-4,TGTGCCAGCTCACCCAGGGAGGGCGAAAAACTGTTTTTT,CASSPREGEKLFF
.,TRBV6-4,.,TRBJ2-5,TGTGCCAGCAGTGACTCGGCTGGCCAAGAGACCCAGTACTTC,CASSDSAGQETQYF
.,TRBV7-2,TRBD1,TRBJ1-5,TGTGCCAGCAGCTTATTGACAGGGGGTCCCCAGCCCCAGCATTTT,CASSLLTGGPQPQHF
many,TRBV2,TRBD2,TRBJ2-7,TGTGCCAGCAGCGGACTAGCGGGAGCCTACGAGCAGTACTTC,CASSGLAGAYEQYF
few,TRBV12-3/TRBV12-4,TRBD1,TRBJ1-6,TGTGCCAGCAGTCAGGGACAGGGAGATAATTCACCCCTCCACTTT,CASSQGQGDNSPLHF
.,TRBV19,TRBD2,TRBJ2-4,TGTGCCAGTAGTGAGGGAGGGAGAAACATTCAGTACTTC,CASSEGGRNIQYF
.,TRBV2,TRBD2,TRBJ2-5,TGTGCCAGCAGTGAAGAGTCTGGACTAGCGGGAGGTCAGGCGGAGACCCAGTACTTC,CASSEESGLAGGQAETQYF
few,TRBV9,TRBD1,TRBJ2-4,TGTGCCAGCTCTTTCGGGACAGGGGCCCGCGAACAGTACTTC,CASSFGTGAREQYF
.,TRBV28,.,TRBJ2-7,TGTGCCAGCAATAAGAACGGCTACGAGCAGTACTTC,CASNKNGYEQYF
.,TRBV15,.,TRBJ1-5,TGTGCCACCAGCAGAGATAGAGGAACAGCGAATAGCAATCAGCCCCAGCATTTT,CATSRDRGTANSNQPQHF
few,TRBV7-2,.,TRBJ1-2,TGTGCCAGCAGCTTAGCACAGAAACAATACTATGGCTACACCTTC,CASSLAQKQYYGYTF
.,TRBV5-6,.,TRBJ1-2,TGTGCCAGCAGCTTGTCGACCAGCGCGCGGGCTTTTAACTATGGCTACACCTTC,CASSLSTSARAFNYGYTF
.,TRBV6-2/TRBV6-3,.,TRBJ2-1,TGTGCCAGCAGTTACCAACAGAGCTCCTACAATGAGCAGTTCTTC,CASSYQQSSYNEQFF
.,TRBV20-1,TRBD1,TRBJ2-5,TGCAGTGCTGGGACAGGCGGTGAAGAGACCCAGTACTTC,CSAGTGGEETQYF
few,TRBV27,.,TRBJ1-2,TGTGCCAGCAGGGTTTTTGCGGGTGGCTACACCTTC,CASRVFAGGYTF
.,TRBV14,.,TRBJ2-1,TGTGCCAGCAGCCAAGTACAGGCGAATGAGCAGTTCTTC,CASSQVQANEQFF
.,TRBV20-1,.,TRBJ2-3,TGCAGTGCTACGCCCGGGGCAGATACGCAGTATTTT,CSATPGADTQYF
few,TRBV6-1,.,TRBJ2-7,TGTGCCAGCGAGTTGGAGGTCTACGAGCAGTACTTC,CASELEVYEQYF
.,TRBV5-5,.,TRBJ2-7,TGTGCCAGCAGCTTAACGGTGGTTCGCCAATACGAGCAGTACTTC,CASSLTVVRQYEQYF
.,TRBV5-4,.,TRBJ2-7,TGTGCCAGCAGCTTGGTGGGGGACGGCGGTTACGAGCAGTACTTC,CASSLVGDGGYEQYF
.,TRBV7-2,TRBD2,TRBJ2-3,TGTGCCAGCAGCTTAGCAGCGGGAGGAAACAGATACGCGTATTTT,CASSLAAGGNRYAYF
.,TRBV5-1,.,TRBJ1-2,TGCGCCAGCAGCTTTACGGGACCTAGGGAGGATGGCTACACCTTC,CASSFTGPREDGYTF
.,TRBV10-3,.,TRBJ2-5,TGTGCCACCCAAGACGGACAAGAGACCCAGTACTTC,CATQDGQETQYF
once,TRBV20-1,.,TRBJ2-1,TGCAGTGCTAGGGATCTAGCGACCTACAATGAGCAGTTCTTC,CSARDLATYNEQFF
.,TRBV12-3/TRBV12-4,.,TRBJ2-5,TGTGCCAGCACACGGGACCTCCGGGAGACCCAGTACTTC,CASTRDLRETQYF
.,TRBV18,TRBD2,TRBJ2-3,TGTGCCAGCTCACTCCTTCCGAAGACCAGCGGGAGGTCCGGGGATACGCAGTATTTT,CASSLLPKTSGRSGDTQYF
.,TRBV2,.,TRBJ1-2,TGTGCCAGCACGGAACAAAACTATGGCTACACCTTC,CASTEQNYGYTF
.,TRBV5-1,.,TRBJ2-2,TGCGCCAGCAGCTTCCAGGGCCCCAACACCGGGGAGCTGTTTTTT,CASSFQGPNTGELFF
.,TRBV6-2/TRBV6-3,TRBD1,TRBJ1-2,TGTGCCAGCAGTTACTCCCCGGGACAGGGGGCCGGGGGCTACACCTTC,CASSYSPGQGAGGYTF
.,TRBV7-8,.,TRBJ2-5,TGTGCCAGCAGCTCCGACAGGCTCCCGGGGACCCAGTACTTC,CASSSDRLPGTQYF
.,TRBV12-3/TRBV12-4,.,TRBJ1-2,TGTGCCAGCAGTTTAGGATACGGGGACTATGGCTACACCTTC,CASSLGYGDYGYTF